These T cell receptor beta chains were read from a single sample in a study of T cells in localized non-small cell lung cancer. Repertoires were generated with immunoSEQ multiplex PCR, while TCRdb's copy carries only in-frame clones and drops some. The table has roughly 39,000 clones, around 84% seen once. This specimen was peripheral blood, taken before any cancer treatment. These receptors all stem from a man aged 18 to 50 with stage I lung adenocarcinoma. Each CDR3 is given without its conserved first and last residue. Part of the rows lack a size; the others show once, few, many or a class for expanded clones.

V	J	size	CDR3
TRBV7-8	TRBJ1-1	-	ASSLGQGLLHTEAF
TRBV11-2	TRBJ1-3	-	ASSLEGRSSGNTIY
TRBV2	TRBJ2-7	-	ASSEAQRGFYEQY
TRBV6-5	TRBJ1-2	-	ASSSRGRLGGYT
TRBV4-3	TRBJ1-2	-	ASSQARQAFGYT
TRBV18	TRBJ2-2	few	ASSPPTGETGELF
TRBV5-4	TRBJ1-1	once	ASSLAALRGNTEAF
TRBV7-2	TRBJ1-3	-	ASSPGGGNTIY
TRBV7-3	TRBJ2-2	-	ASSSSGVTGELF
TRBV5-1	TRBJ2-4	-	ASRPGEAKNIQY
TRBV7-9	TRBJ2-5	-	ASSPGPPETQY
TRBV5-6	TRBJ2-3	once	ASSSDTGGADTQY
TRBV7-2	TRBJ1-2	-	ASTLTGTHYGYT
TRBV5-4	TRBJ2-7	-	ASSLGDRPYEQY
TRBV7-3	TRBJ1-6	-	ASSLEGNSPLH
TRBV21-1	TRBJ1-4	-	ASSKDPEATNEKLF
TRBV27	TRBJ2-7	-	ASSPLTGTESYEQY
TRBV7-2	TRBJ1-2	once	ASSSGQTIVYGYT
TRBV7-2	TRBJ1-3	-	ASSPKTLSGTIY
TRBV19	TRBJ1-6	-	ASSMGEVSSYNSPLH
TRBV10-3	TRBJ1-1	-	AISEISGGGTEAF
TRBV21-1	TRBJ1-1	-	AIVKEQVNTEAF
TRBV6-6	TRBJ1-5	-	ASRQQELSNQPQH
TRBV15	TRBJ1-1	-	ATSRGTGVIGTTEAF
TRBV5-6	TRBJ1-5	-	ASSRLSSNQPQH
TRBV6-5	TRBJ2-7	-	ASSYSGSYEQY
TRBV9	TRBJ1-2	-	ASRSYGYT
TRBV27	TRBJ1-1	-	ASSLLVGPGQNTEAF
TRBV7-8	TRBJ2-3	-	ASSFAGPGTDTQY
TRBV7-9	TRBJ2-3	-	ASSFLEDTQY
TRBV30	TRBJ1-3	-	AWDLKGSGNTIY
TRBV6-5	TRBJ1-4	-	ASTHNSEGEKLF
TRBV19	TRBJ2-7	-	ASSMGSREVTYEQY
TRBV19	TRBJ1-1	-	ASSITMNTEAF
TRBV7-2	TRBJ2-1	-	ASRKGAGSRDEQF
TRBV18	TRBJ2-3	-	ASRRSTDTQY
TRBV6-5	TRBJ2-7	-	ASTPPGQGSEQY
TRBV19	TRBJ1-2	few	ASSIASPYGYT
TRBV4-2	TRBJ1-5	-	ASSQDPGGKWPQH
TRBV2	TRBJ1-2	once	ASRERGNGYT
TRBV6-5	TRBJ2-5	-	ASSRTGIETQY
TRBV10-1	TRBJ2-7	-	ASLRGQGLWRSYEQY